This TCR beta chain was captured by sequencing in a study of T cell changes during pregnancy in multiple sclerosis. Data came from immunoSEQ multiplex PCR; TCRdb stores just in-frame clones and leaves some out. The sample yields 50,000 to 65,000 clones, around 91% seen once. CDR3 size: 13 residues. CDR1 is MGHDK and CDR2 is SYGVNS in the germline V gene. Trimming took 7 bases from V and 1 from J, leaving 10 bases between them. The clonotype was recovered from a female donor with multiple sclerosis, enrolled in a pregnancy study. Material: peripheral blood, obtained after pregnancy. The chain links TRBV25-1 to TRBJ1-1; no clear D gene. CDR3 DNA: TGTGCCAGCATCCCACCCGGGAACACTGAAGCTTTCTTT. Translating it yields CASIPPGNTEAFF.